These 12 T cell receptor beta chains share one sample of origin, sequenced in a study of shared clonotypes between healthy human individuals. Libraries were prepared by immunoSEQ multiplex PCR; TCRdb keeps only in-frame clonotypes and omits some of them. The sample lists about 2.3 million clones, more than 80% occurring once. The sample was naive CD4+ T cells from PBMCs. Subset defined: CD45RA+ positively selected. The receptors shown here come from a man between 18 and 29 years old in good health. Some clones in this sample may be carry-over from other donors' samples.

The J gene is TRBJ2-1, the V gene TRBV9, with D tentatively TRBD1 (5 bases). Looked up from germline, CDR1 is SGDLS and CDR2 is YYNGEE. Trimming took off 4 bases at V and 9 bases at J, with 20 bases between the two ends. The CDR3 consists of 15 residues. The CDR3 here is CASSPRPTDIIEQFF. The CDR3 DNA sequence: TGTGCCAGCAGCCCCCGGCCCACGGACATAATTGAGCAGTTCTTC.

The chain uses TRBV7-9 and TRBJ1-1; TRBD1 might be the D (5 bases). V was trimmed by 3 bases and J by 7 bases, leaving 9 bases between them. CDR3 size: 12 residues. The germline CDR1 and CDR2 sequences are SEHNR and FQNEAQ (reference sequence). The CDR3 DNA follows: TGTGCCAGCAGCTTCGGGGGAGGTGAAGCTTTCTTT. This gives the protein CASSFGGGEAFF.

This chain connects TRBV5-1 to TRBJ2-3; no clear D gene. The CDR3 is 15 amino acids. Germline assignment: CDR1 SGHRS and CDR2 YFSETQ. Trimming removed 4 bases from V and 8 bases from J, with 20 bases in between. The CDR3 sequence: CASSRELARYGTQYF. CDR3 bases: TGCGCCAGCAGCCGCGAATTAGCTAGATACGGTACGCAGTATTTT. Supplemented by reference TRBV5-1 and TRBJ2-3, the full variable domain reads KAGVTQTPRYLIKTRGQQVTLSCSPISGHRSVSWYQQTPGQGLQFLFEYFSETQRNKGNFPGRFSGRQFSNSRSEMNVSTLELGDSALYLCASSRELARYGTQYFGPGTRLTVL.

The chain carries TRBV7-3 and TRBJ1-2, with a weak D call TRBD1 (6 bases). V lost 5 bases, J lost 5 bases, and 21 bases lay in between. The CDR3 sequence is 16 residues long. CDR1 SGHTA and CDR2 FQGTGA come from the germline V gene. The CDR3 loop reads CASSGHPRGAGYGYTF. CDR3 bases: TGTGCCAGCAGCGGACACCCCAGGGGCGCGGGATATGGCTACACCTTC.

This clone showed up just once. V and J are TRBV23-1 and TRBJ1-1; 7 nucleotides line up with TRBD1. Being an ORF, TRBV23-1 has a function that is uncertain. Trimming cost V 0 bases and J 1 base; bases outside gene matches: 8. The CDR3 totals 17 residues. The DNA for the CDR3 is TGCGCCAGCAGTCAATCTGGGCAGGGGGTGGCGAACACTGAAGCTTTCTTT. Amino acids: CASSQSGQGVANTEAFF.

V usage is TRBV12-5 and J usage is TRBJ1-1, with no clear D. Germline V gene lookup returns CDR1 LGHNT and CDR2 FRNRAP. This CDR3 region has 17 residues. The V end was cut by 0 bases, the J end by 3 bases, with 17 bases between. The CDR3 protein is CASGLVLRADEDTEAFF. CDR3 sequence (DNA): TGTGCTAGTGGTTTGGTACTAAGGGCAGATGAAGACACTGAAGCTTTCTTT.

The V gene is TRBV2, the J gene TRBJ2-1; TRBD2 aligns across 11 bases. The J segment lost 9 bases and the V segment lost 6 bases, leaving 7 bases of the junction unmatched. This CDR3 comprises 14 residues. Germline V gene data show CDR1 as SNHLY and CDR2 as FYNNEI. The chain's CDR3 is CASRVGLAEGEQFF. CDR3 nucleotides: TGTGCCAGCAGAGTGGGACTAGCGGAGGGTGAGCAGTTCTTC.

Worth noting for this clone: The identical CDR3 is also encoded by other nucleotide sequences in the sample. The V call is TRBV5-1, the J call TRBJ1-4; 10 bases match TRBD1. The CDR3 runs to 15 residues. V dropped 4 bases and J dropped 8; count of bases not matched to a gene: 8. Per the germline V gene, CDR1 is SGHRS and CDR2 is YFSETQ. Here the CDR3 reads CASSLAGTGDEKLFF. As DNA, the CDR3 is TGCGCCAGCAGCCTGGCCGGGACAGGGGACGAAAAACTGTTTTTT.

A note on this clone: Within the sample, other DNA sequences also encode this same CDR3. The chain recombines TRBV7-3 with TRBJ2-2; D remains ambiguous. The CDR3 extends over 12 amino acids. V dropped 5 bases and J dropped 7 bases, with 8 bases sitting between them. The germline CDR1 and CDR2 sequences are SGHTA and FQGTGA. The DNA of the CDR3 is TGTGCCAGCAGCCTACTCGGCGGGGAGCTGTTTTTT. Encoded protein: CASSLLGGELFF.

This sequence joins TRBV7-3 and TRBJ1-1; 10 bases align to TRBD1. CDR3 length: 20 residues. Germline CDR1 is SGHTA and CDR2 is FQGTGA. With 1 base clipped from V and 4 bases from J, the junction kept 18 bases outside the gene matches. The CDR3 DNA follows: TGTGCCAGCAGCTTAAAAGATCTGGGACAGGGGTTTAACTGGGGCACTGAAGCTTTCTTT. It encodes CASSLKDLGQGFNWGTEAFF.

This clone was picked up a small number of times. CDR3 DNA: TGCAGCGGCAAGACAGGGGGCCACGCTGAAGCTTTCTTT. This translates into CSGKTGGHAEAFF. The rearrangement uses TRBV29-1 and TRBJ1-1; TRBD1 aligns across 10 bases. Germline V CDR1 and CDR2: SQVTM, ANQGSEA. V shed 7 bases and J 6 bases; nucleotides not matched to a gene: 8. The CDR3 loop spans 13 amino acids.

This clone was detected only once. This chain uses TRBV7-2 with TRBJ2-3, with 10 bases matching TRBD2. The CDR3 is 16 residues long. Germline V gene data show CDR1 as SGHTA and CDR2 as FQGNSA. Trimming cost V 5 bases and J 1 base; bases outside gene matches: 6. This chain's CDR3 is CASSPQAGGRTDTQYF. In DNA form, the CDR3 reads TGTGCCAGCAGCCCCCAAGCGGGAGGGCGCACAGATACGCAGTATTTT.